The sequence of this T cell receptor beta chain was determined in a study of blood T cell repertoires in COVID-19. This clone was observed once. The CDR3 length is 16 residues. Trimming took off 4 bases at V and 2 bases at J, with 17 bases between the two ends. CDR1 and CDR2 from the germline V gene are MGHRA and YSYEKL. Only in-frame clones appear in the TCRdb table, and some are missing; sequencing was by immunoSEQ multiplex PCR. Altogether fewer than 200,000 clones are present, just under 90% being singletons, with the ten largest covering approximately 12%. The sequence derives from a woman in her 70s with COVID-19, enrolled during active disease. The rearrangement links TRBV4-1 to TRBJ1-1, with D possibly being TRBD1 (6 bases). Sequences were obtained from peripheral blood. CDR3 region: CASSLHKDSPNTEAFF. The CDR3 coding sequence is TGCGCCAGCAGCCTTCATAAGGACAGTCCCAACACTGAAGCTTTCTTT.